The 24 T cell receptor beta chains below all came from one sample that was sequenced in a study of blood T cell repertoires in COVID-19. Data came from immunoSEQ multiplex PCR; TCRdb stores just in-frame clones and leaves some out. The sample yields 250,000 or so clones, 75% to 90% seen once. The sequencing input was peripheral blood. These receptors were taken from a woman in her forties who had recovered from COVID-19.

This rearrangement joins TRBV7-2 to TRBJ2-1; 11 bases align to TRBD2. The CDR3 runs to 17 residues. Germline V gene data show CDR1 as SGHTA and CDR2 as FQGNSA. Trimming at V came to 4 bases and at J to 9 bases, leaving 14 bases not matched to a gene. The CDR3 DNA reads TGTGCCAGCAGCTCCCACAGCCCTAGCGGGAGGTTTGGTGAGCAGTTCTTC. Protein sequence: CASSSHSPSGRFGEQFF.

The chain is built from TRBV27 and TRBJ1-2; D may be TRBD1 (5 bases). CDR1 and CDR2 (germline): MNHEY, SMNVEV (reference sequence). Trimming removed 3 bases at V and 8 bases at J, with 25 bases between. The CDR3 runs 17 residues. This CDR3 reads CASSFYSGTAGGTGYTF. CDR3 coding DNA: TGTGCCAGCAGTTTTTACTCCGGGACCGCGGGAGGGACCGGCTACACCTTC.

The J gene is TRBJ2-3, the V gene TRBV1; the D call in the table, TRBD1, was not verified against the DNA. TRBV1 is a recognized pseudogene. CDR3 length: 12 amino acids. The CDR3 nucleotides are TGCACCAGCAGCTCAGTCGTAGATACGCAGTATTTT. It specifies CTSSSVVDTQYF.

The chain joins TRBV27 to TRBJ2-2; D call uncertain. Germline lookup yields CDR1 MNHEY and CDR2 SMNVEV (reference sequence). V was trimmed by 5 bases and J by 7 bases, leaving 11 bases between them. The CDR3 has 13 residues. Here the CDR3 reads CASSPRSGGELFF. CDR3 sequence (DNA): TGTGCCAGCAGTCCTCGGTCCGGCGGGGAGCTGTTTTTT.

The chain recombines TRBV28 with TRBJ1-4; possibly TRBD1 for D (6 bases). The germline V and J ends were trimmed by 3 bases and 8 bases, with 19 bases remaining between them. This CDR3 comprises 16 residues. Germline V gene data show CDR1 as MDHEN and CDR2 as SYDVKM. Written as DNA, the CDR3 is TGTGCCAGCAGTTTTGGGAGGGGGGTCGGGCCCGAAAAACTGTTTTTT. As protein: CASSFGRGVGPEKLFF.

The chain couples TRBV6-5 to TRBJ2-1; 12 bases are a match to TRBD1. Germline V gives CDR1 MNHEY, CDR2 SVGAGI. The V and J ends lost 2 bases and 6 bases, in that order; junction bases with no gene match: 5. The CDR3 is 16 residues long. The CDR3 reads CASSYPGTGGLNEQFF. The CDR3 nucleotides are TGTGCCAGCAGTTACCCGGGGACAGGGGGCCTCAATGAGCAGTTCTTC.

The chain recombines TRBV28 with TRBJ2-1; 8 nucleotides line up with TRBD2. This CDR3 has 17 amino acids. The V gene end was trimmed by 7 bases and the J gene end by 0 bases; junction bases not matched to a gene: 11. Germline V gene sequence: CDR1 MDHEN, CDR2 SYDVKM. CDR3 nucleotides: TGTGCCAGCATTTCACTCCCGGGAGGGAGCTCCTACAATGAGCAGTTCTTC. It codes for CASISLPGGSSYNEQFF. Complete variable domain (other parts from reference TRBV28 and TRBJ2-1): DVKVTQSSRYLVKRTGEKVFLECVQDMDHENMFWYRQDPGLGLRLIYFSYDVKMKEKGDIPEGYSVSREKKERFSLILESASTNQTSMYLCASISLPGGSSYNEQFFGPGTRLTVL.

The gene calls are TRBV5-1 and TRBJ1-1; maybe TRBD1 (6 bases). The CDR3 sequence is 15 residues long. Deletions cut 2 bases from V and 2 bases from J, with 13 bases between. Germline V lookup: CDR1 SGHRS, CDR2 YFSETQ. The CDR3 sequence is CASSLYGTPNTEAFF. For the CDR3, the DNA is TGCGCCAGCAGCTTATACGGGACACCCAACACTGAAGCTTTCTTT.

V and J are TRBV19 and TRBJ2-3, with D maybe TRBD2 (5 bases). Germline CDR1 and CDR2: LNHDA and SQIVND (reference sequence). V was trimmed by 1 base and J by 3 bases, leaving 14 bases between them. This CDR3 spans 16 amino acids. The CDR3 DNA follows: TGTGCCAGTAGTATAGTGACCGCGCGAGGGACAGATACGCAGTATTTT. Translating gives CASSIVTARGTDTQYF. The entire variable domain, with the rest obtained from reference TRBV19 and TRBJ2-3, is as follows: DGGITQSPKYLFRKEGQNVTLSCEQNLNHDAMYWYRQDPGQGLRLIYYSQIVNDFQKGDIAEGYSVSREKKESFPLTVTSAQKNPTAFYLCASSIVTARGTDTQYFGPGTRLTVL.

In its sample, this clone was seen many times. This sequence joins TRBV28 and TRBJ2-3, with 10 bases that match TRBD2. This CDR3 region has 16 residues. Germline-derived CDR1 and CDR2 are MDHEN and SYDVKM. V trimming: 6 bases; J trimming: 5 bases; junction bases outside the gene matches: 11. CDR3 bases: TGTGCCAGCAGCTATGCTGAACTAGCGGGAAGAGATACGCAGTATTTT. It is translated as CASSYAELAGRDTQYF. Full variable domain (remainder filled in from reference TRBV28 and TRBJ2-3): DVKVTQSSRYLVKRTGEKVFLECVQDMDHENMFWYRQDPGLGLRLIYFSYDVKMKEKGDIPEGYSVSREKKERFSLILESASTNQTSMYLCASSYAELAGRDTQYFGPGTRLTVL.

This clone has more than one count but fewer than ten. CDR3 coding DNA: TGTGCCAGCAGTCTCCTAGCTTGGGGCGAGCAGTACTTC. Translating gives CASSLLAWGEQYF. The chain is built from TRBV12-3 or TRBV12-4 and TRBJ2-7, with D possibly matching TRBD2 (5 bases). The CDR3 has 13 residues. V was shortened by 5 bases and J by 6 bases, with 14 bases between the two germline ends.

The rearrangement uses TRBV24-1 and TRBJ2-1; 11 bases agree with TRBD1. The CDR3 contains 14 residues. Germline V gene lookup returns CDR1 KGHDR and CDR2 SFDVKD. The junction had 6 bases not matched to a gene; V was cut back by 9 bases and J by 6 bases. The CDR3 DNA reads TGTGCCACCCAGGGACAGGGGGTGTCCAATGAGCAGTTCTTC. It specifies CATQGQGVSNEQFF.

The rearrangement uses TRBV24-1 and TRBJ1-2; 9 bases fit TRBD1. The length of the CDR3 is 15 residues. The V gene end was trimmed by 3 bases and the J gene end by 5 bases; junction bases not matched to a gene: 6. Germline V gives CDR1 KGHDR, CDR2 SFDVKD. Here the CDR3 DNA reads TGTGCCACCAGTGATACCGGGACAGGGAAGTATGGCTACACCTTC. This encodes CATSDTGTGKYGYTF.

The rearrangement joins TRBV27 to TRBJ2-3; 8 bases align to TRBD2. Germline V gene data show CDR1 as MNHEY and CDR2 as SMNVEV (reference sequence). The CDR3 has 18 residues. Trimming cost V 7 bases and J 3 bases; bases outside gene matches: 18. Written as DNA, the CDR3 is TGTGCCAGCACCCCCTCTGGTTTTAGCGGGAAGGTGACAGATACGCAGTATTTT. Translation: CASTPSGFSGKVTDTQYF.

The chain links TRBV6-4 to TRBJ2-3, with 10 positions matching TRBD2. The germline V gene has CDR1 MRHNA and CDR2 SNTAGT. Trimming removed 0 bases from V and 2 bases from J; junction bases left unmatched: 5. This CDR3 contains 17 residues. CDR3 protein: CASSDSGLAVFTDTQYF. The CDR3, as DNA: TGTGCCAGCAGTGACTCAGGACTAGCGGTATTCACAGATACGCAGTATTTT.

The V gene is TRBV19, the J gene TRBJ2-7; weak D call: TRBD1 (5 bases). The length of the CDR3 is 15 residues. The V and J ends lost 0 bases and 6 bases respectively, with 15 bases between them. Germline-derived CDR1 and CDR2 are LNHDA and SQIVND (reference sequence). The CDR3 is CASSIDPGLRAEQYF. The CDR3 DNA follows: TGTGCCAGTAGTATAGATCCAGGGCTGCGCGCCGAGCAGTACTTC.

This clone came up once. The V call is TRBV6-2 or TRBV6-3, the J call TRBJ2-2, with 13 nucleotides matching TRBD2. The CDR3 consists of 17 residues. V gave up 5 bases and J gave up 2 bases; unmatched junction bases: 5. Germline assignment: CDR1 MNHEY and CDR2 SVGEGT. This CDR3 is CASSTTSGRSNTGELFF. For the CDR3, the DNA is TGTGCCAGCAGTACGACTAGCGGGAGGAGCAACACCGGGGAGCTGTTTTTT.

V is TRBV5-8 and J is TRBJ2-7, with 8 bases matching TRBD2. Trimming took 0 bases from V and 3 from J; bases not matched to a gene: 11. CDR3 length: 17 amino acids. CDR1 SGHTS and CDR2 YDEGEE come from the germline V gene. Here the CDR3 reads CASSLDTGGAQLYEQYF. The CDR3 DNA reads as TGTGCCAGCAGCTTGGACACCGGGGGGGCCCAACTCTACGAGCAGTACTTC.

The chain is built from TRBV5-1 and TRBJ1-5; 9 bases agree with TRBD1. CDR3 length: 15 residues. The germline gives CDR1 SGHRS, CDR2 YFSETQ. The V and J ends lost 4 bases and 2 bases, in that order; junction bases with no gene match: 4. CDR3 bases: TGCGCCAGCAGCCTGGGACAGGGTGGCAATCAGCCCCAGCATTTT. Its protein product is CASSLGQGGNQPQHF.

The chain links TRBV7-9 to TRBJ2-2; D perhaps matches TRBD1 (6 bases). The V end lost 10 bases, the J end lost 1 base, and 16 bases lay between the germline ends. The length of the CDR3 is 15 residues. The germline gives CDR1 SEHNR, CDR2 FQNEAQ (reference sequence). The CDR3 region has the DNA TGTGCCACCATGGGGGCTGGGGTGAACACCGGGGAGCTGTTTTTT. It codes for CATMGAGVNTGELFF.

The CDR3 bases are TGTGCCTGGAGTGGCGGAGCCTCCTACGAGCAGTACTTC. Protein product: CAWSGGASYEQYF. V gene TRBV30 combines with J gene TRBJ2-7; D is undetermined. CDR1 and CDR2 from the germline V gene are GTSNPN and SVGIG (reference sequence). This CDR3 contains 13 residues. The V end lost 1 base, the J end lost 0 bases, and 7 bases lay between the germline ends.

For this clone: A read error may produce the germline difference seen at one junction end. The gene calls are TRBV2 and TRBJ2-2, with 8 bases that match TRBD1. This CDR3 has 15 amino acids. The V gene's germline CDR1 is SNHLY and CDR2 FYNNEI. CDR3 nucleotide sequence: TGTGCCAGCAGCGAAGGACAGGGCGGCACCGGGGAGCTGTTTTTT. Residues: CASSEGQGGTGELFF.

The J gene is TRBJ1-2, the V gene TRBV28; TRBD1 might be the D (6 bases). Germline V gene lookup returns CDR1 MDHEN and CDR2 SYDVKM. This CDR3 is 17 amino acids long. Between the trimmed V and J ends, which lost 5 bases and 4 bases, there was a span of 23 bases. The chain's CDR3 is CASSLSGQIVAPYGYTF. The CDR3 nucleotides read TGTGCCAGCAGTCTCTCCGGACAGATCGTAGCTCCCTATGGCTACACCTTC.

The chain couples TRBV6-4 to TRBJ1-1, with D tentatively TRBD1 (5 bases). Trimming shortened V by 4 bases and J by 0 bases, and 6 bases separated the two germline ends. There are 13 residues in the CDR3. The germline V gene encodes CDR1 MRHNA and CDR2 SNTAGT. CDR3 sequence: CASSAQVNTEAFF. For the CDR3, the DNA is TGTGCCAGCAGTGCACAGGTGAACACTGAAGCTTTCTTT.